A selection of T cell receptor beta chains follows, all from one sample in a study of T-cell memory formation after mild COVID-19. One entry per CDR3 protein, called by TCRdb with MiXCR from the 5' RACE reads. This table holds roughly 350,000 distinct CDR3 sequences, 25% to 30% found once. The material sequenced was PBMCs or a T cell subset sorted from them (not recorded which). These receptors came from an adult woman who had mild COVID-19 (a few samples of this study predate the infection). Cell type and time point are not known. The CDR3 runs from the conserved cysteine through the conserved F or W. D genes are given only for firm matches. Part of the rows lack a size; the others show once, few, many or a class for expanded clones.

d_call j_call clone_size v_call cdr3_aa cdr3_nt
. TRBJ2-7 . TRBV7-9 CASSIPTVRGYEQYF TGTGCCAGCAGCATCCCGACGGTTCGAGGGTACGAGCAGTACTTC
. TRBJ2-7 few TRBV7-3 CASSLIPQPYYEQYF TGTGCCAGCAGCTTAATTCCTCAGCCATACTACGAGCAGTACTTC
. TRBJ2-7 . TRBV20-1 CSASSPSAVSYEQYF TGCAGTGCTAGTTCGCCTAGCGCAGTTTCCTACGAGCAGTACTTC
. TRBJ1-3 . TRBV12-3/TRBV12-4 CASSLGSPGNTIYF TGTGCCAGCAGTTTAGGAAGCCCTGGAAACACCATATATTTT
. TRBJ2-5 many TRBV7-2 CASSLFHGYQETQYF TGTGCCAGCAGCTTATTTCACGGATACCAAGAGACCCAGTACTTC
. TRBJ1-1 few TRBV7-9 CASSPLRSTEAFF TGTGCCAGCAGCCCCCTGAGGTCCACTGAAGCTTTCTTT
TRBD1 TRBJ2-5 many TRBV6-5 CASSQDTGGLQETQYF TGTGCCAGCAGCCAAGACACAGGGGGCCTTCAAGAGACCCAGTACTTC
. TRBJ2-4 . TRBV7-2 CASSPGNIQYF TGTGCCAGCAGCCCCGGTAACATTCAGTACTTC
. TRBJ2-7 few TRBV5-6 CASSMMGDLYEQYF TGTGCCAGCAGCATGATGGGGGACTTATACGAGCAGTACTTC
. TRBJ2-1 . TRBV12-3/TRBV12-4 CASSLGQIEQFF TGTGCCAGCAGTTTGGGCCAGATTGAGCAGTTCTTC
. TRBJ2-7 . TRBV7-9 CASSPWDFGEQYF TGTGCCAGCAGCCCCTGGGACTTCGGGGAGCAGTACTTC
. TRBJ1-1 . TRBV5-1 CASSLGQGLDTEAFF TGCGCCAGCAGCTTGGGGCAGGGTCTTGACACTGAAGCTTTCTTT
. TRBJ1-5 . TRBV30 CAWSSLSSQPQHF TGTGCCTGGAGTTCGCTTTCTAGTCAGCCCCAGCATTTT
. TRBJ2-1 few TRBV3-2 CASSQELSLNNEQFF TGTGCCAGCAGCCAAGAGTTGTCGCTAAATAATGAGCAGTTCTTC
. TRBJ2-7 . TRBV7-9 CASTSTRNSYEQYF TGTGCCAGCACCTCGACCCGGAACTCCTACGAGCAGTACTTC
. TRBJ2-1 . TRBV6-4 CASSGTSESFDEQFF TGTGCCAGCAGTGGTACTTCGGAGAGTTTTGATGAGCAGTTCTTC
. TRBJ2-3 . TRBV6-1 CASSEGSAPADTQYF TGTGCCAGCAGTGAGGGTTCAGCCCCCGCAGATACGCAGTATTTT
. TRBJ1-3 few TRBV7-2 CASSSGPSGNTIYF TGTGCCAGCAGCTCCGGGCCCTCTGGAAACACCATATATTTT
. TRBJ1-2 once TRBV12-3/TRBV12-4 CASSTIPYGYTF TGTGCCAGCAGTACCATACCCTATGGCTACACCTTC